The T cell receptor beta chain under discussion was sequenced for a study of regulatory T cells in long-lasting Graves disease. With iRepertoire HTBI primers and Arm-PCR of CDR3 regions, TCR beta libraries were built. TCRdb redid the calling of the multiplex PCR reads with MiXCR, one entry per CDR3 protein. The sample has 350,000 to 550,000 distinct CDR3 sequences, roughly 15% seen once. Time point given: newly diagnosed GD, antithyroid drugs for less than 3 months. Scientists built the TCR library using RNA that was extracted from PBMCs. Graves' disease diagnosis followed American Thyroid Association guidelines. From each patient, 8 to 10 milliliters of peripheral blood was drawn and collected into an EDTA anticoagulant tube. The germline V and J ends were trimmed by 1 base and 6 bases, with 9 bases remaining between them. This CDR3 spans 14 amino acids. Looked up from germline, CDR1 is LGHNA and CDR2 is YSLEER.

The data were also submitted as part of a second study, on T cells in Graves' hyperthyroidism and ophthalmopathy. That paper adds: Ophthalmopathy onset followed model prediction by a median roughly six months.

The V and J genes are TRBV4-3 and TRBJ2-2, with D uncertain. This TCR was recovered from a woman between 18 and 29 years old with Graves disease. The sample consisted of peripheral blood mononuclear cells (PBMCs), taken at new diagnosis, from a patient treated with antithyroid drugs. The CDR3 spells CASSQALLAGELFF. CDR3 nucleotides: TGCGCCAGCAGCCAAGCCCTATTGGCCGGGGAGCTGTTTTTT.